This TCR beta chain was sequenced during a study of blood T cell repertoires in COVID-19. Study as a whole: COVID-19 samples, acute and convalescent, were from the United States, Italy and Spain. T cells, B-cell-depleted T cells, or PBMCs supplied cDNA or gDNA.

This table comes from immunoSEQ multiplex PCR, and its TCRdb copy is limited to in-frame clones, with some not included. The sample holds 200,000 to 250,000 clones, less than 90% seen once. This CDR3 contains 13 residues. Losses at the gene ends were 4 bases for V and 5 bases for J; bases not matched to a gene: 6. Germline V lookup: CDR1 SQVTM, CDR2 ANQGSEA. The clonotype was recovered from a man aged 30-40 years with active or convalescent COVID-19. The sequenced sample was peripheral blood. The rearrangement uses TRBV29-1 and TRBJ2-3; 7 bases fit TRBD2. The CDR3 DNA is TGCAGCGTTGCCCGGGGGGTGGGAGATACGCAGTATTTT. This sequence encodes CSVARGVGDTQYF.